The 20 T cell receptor beta chains presented below share a single source sample, sequenced in a study of memory CD4+ T cells and cytomegalovirus serostatus. Clones were sequenced by immunoSEQ multiplex PCR, and TCRdb holds only the in-frame ones, with some missing. The data hold approximately 53,000 clones, with 82% observed a single time. Single viable CD3+CD4+CD8-CD45RO+ cells were sorted as the memory CD4+ T cells. Sequenced input: memory CD4+ T cells from blood. The receptors were gathered from an adult in good health and CMV-seronegative.

The chain joins TRBV7-9 to TRBJ2-3; D gene uncertain. The CDR3 is 15 amino acids. Trimming removed 5 bases from V and 5 bases from J, with 17 bases in between. Germline V gives CDR1 SEHNR, CDR2 FQNEAQ (reference sequence). The CDR3 DNA is TGTGCCAGCAGCGTGCGGCTAGGAAACATAGATACGCAGTATTTT. Translating gives CASSVRLGNIDTQYF.

CDR3 in DNA: TGTGCCAGTAGTACGGTTGGCAATCAGCCCCAGCATTTT. This gives the protein CASSTVGNQPQHF. This chain joins TRBV19 and TRBJ1-5, with D unclear. V was shortened by 4 bases and J by 2 bases, with 6 bases between the two germline ends. The length of the CDR3 is 13 residues. CDR1 is LNHDA and CDR2 is SQIVND in the germline V gene (reference sequence).

The chain is built from TRBV19 and TRBJ2-6; D possibly corresponds to TRBD1 (5 bases). The V gene lost 4 bases and the J gene lost 0 bases, with 10 bases spanning the gap. This CDR3 is 16 amino acids long. Germline V lookup: CDR1 LNHDA, CDR2 SQIVND (reference sequence). CDR3 sequence: CASSRGQASGANVLTF. The CDR3 DNA reads as TGTGCCAGTAGTAGGGGCCAGGCCTCTGGGGCCAACGTCCTGACTTTC.

This clone has just one count. The rearrangement joins TRBV9 to TRBJ1-2; D may be TRBD1 (5 bases). The CDR3 loop spans 17 amino acids. Per the germline V gene, CDR1 is SGDLS and CDR2 is YYNGEE. V lost 0 bases and J lost 1, with 16 bases in between. CDR3 loop: CASSVGVREGLNYGYTF. CDR3 DNA sequence: TGTGCCAGCAGCGTAGGTGTCAGGGAAGGGCTTAACTATGGCTACACCTTC.

This clone was seen a few times. Here the CDR3 reads CSSTENTEAFF. CDR3 coding DNA: TGCAGCTCGACGGAGAACACTGAAGCTTTCTTT. The chain couples TRBV29-1 to TRBJ1-1; the D is unclear. Trimming took 8 bases from V and 1 from J, leaving 8 bases between them. Looked up from germline, CDR1 is SQVTM and CDR2 is ANQGSEA. This CDR3 spans 11 amino acids.

V usage is TRBV6-5 and J usage is TRBJ1-5; D not certain. V lost 7 bases, J lost 4 bases, and 14 bases lay in between. Looked up from germline, CDR1 is MNHEY and CDR2 is SVGAGI. The CDR3 has 14 residues. The CDR3 DNA reads as TGTGCCAGCACTCTTTCCCCCGGGAATCAGCCCCAGCATTTT. Protein sequence: CASTLSPGNQPQHF.

The sample holds one count of this clone. The CDR3 reads CASSPARGGAGQPQHF. The CDR3 bases are TGTGCCAGCAGTCCAGCCAGAGGGGGGGCGGGCCAGCCCCAGCATTTT. The chain employs TRBV27 and TRBJ1-5; D might be TRBD1 (6 bases). The CDR3 totals 16 residues. Germline V gives CDR1 MNHEY, CDR2 SMNVEV (reference sequence). The V and J ends lost 5 bases and 7 bases respectively, with 21 bases between them.

The chain combines TRBV20-1 with TRBJ1-1; D unresolved. Trimming pared 0 bases from V and 5 bases from J, leaving 4 bases between. From germline, CDR1 is DFQATT and CDR2 SNEGSKA (reference sequence). CDR3 length: 11 residues. CDR3 region: CSAREATEAFF. CDR3 nucleotide sequence: TGCAGTGCTAGAGAGGCTACTGAAGCTTTCTTT.

The chain employs TRBV7-2 and TRBJ2-1; D remains unclear. The V end was cut by 3 bases, the J end by 0 bases, with 15 bases between. Germline V lookup: CDR1 SGHTA, CDR2 FQGNSA. The CDR3 spans 17 residues. CDR3 in amino acids: CASSLKFDRSSYNEQFF. In DNA, the CDR3 is TGTGCCAGCAGCTTGAAGTTTGACCGGAGCTCCTACAATGAGCAGTTCTTC. The full variable domain, with the rest looked up from reference TRBV7-2 and TRBJ2-1, is GAGVSQSPSNKVTEKGKDVELRCDPISGHTALYWYRQSLGQGLEFLIYFQGNSAPDKSGLPSDRFSAERTGGSVSTLTIQRTQQEDSAVYLCASSLKFDRSSYNEQFFGPGTRLTVL.

This clone was observed a single time. J is TRBJ1-2 and V is TRBV4-2; no clear D gene. Trimming removed 1 base at V and 3 bases at J, with 15 bases between. CDR1 is LGHNA and CDR2 is YNFKEQ in the germline V gene. This CDR3 spans 16 amino acids. The CDR3 protein is CASSQGTTGADYGYTF. Written as DNA, the CDR3 is TGTGCCAGCAGCCAAGGTACGACGGGCGCGGACTATGGCTACACCTTC.

There are a few counts of this clone. The gene calls are TRBV7-8 and TRBJ1-3; D gene unclear. The germline V and J ends were trimmed by 5 bases and 0 bases, with 11 bases remaining between them. The CDR3 is 15 amino acids. Germline lookup yields CDR1 SGHVS and CDR2 FQNEAQ. This CDR3 is CASSRMGVSGNTIYF. DNA of the CDR3: TGTGCCAGCAGCCGAATGGGAGTCTCTGGAAACACCATATATTTT.

The rearrangement uses TRBV28 and TRBJ1-4; TRBD1 might be the D (5 bases). The germline V gene has CDR1 MDHEN and CDR2 SYDVKM. Trimming took off 3 bases at V and 6 bases at J, with 11 bases between the two ends. The CDR3 loop spans 14 amino acids. The CDR3 DNA reads TGTGCCAGCAGTTTGGGGGGGAAGGATGAAAAACTGTTTTTT. It specifies CASSLGGKDEKLFF.

The chain recombines TRBV5-1 with TRBJ2-2; D unclear. V lost 4 bases and J 0 bases, leaving 7 bases between the germline ends. The V gene's germline CDR1 is SGHRS and CDR2 YFSETQ. This CDR3 has 14 amino acids. CDR3 bases: TGCGCCAGCAGCCCCGATACGAACACCGGGGAGCTGTTTTTT. This codes for CASSPDTNTGELFF. Drawing the rest from reference TRBV5-1 and TRBJ2-2, the complete variable domain is KAGVTQTPRYLIKTRGQQVTLSCSPISGHRSVSWYQQTPGQGLQFLFEYFSETQRNKGNFPGRFSGRQFSNSRSEMNVSTLELGDSALYLCASSPDTNTGELFFGEGSRLTVL.

The V call is TRBV7-2, the J call TRBJ1-1; 7 bases are a match to TRBD1. Germline V gives CDR1 SGHTA, CDR2 FQGNSA. V shed 5 bases, J shed 4 bases, and the junction held 10 bases outside the gene matches. The CDR3 length is 15 residues. This chain's CDR3 is CASSPRQGRVTEAFF. In DNA form, the CDR3 reads TGTGCCAGCAGCCCCCGACAGGGTAGGGTCACTGAAGCTTTCTTT.

This chain links TRBV6-1 with TRBJ2-5, with a possible D match to TRBD1 (7 bases). Deletions cut 6 bases from V and 2 bases from J, with 13 bases between. The CDR3 consists of 14 residues. CDR1 is MNHNS, CDR2 SASEGT, per germline. The DNA of the CDR3 is TGTGCCAGCAGCTGGACAGGACTACAAGAGACCCAGTACTTC. Translating it yields CASSWTGLQETQYF.

The J gene is TRBJ2-7, the V gene TRBV5-4, with D possibly being TRBD2 (6 bases). Trimming left V 3 bases short and J 0 bases short, with 16 bases between. CDR3 size: 16 residues. Germline lookup yields CDR1 SGHNT and CDR2 YYREEE (reference sequence). The CDR3 sequence is CASSSPEGTGSYEQYF. In DNA form, the CDR3 reads TGTGCCAGCAGCTCCCCGGAAGGGACTGGCTCCTACGAGCAGTACTTC.

V gene TRBV7-2 combines with J gene TRBJ1-6; tentatively, D is TRBD1 (5 bases). Trimming stripped 2 bases from V and 14 bases from J, with 16 bases between. Per germline, CDR1 SGHTA and CDR2 FQGNSA. This CDR3 spans 14 amino acids. The DNA for the CDR3 is TGTGCCAGCAGCTTAACCGATACCTTAGGGGCCCTCCACTTT. Residues: CASSLTDTLGALHF. Together with reference TRBV7-2 and TRBJ1-6, the CDR3 gives the full variable domain: GAGVSQSPSNKVTEKGKDVELRCDPISGHTALYWYRQSLGQGLEFLIYFQGNSAPDKSGLPSDRFSAERTGGSVSTLTIQRTQQEDSAVYLCASSLTDTLGALHFGNGTRLTVT.

The V gene is TRBV9, the J gene TRBJ2-7, with a possible D match to TRBD1 (5 bases). Germline assignment: CDR1 SGDLS and CDR2 YYNGEE. CDR3 length: 15 residues. Trimming took 3 bases from V and 1 from J, leaving 14 bases between them. In nucleotides, the CDR3 is TGTGCCAGCAGCGCTTCCCCCGACAGATCCTACGAGCAGTACTTC. This translates into CASSASPDRSYEQYF.

The rearrangement uses TRBV10-3 and TRBJ2-2; a possible D gene is TRBD1 (5 bases). In germline, CDR1 is ENHRY, CDR2 SYGVKD. This CDR3 has 14 residues. Trimming shortened V by 3 bases and J by 1 base, and 6 bases separated the two germline ends. In DNA, the CDR3 is TGTGCCATCAGTGACAGGGAGAACACCGGGGAGCTGTTTTTT. This codes for CAISDRENTGELFF.

J is TRBJ2-3 and V is TRBV27; maybe TRBD1 (6 bases). Trimming pared 3 bases from V and 2 bases from J, leaving 9 bases between. CDR1 is MNHEY, CDR2 SMNVEV, per germline (reference sequence). The CDR3 is made up of 14 amino acids. This CDR3 reads CASSLDRYTDTQYF. The CDR3 bases are TGTGCCAGCAGTTTGGACAGATACACAGATACGCAGTATTTT.